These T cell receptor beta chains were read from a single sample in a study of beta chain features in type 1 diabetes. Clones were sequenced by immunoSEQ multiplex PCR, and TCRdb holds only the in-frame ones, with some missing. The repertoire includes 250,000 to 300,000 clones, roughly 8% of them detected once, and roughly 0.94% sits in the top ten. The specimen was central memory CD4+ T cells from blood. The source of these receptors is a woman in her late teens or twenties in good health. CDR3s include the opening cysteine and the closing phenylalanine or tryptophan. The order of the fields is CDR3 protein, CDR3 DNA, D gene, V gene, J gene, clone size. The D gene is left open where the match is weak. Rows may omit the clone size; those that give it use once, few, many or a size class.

CDR3 protein: CASSSAAGSQYF
CDR3 DNA: TGTGCCAGCAGCTCAGCCGCCGGGTCCCAGTACTTC
D gene: .
V gene: TRBV5-4
J gene: TRBJ2-5
clone size: .

CDR3 protein: CASSLRPGRLNTEAFF
CDR3 DNA: TGTGCCAGCAGCTTAAGGCCAGGTCGACTGAACACTGAAGCTTTCTTT
D gene: .
V gene: TRBV7-9
J gene: TRBJ1-1
clone size: few

CDR3 protein: CASRTSGTLYGYTF
CDR3 DNA: TGTGCCAGCAGGACATCTGGGACACTTTATGGCTACACCTTC
D gene: .
V gene: TRBV28
J gene: TRBJ1-2
clone size: many

CDR3 protein: CASSLAASYQETQYF
CDR3 DNA: TGTGCCAGCAGCTTGGCGGCTTCGTACCAAGAGACCCAGTACTTC
D gene: .
V gene: TRBV5-4
J gene: TRBJ2-5
clone size: many

CDR3 protein: CASSLLPGVIAEAFF
CDR3 DNA: TGCGCCAGCAGCTTGTTGCCGGGGGTCATCGCTGAAGCTTTCTTT
D gene: .
V gene: TRBV5-1
J gene: TRBJ1-1
clone size: few

CDR3 protein: CASSQAGIHTGELFF
CDR3 DNA: TGCGCCAGCAGCCAAGCCGGGATTCACACCGGGGAGCTGTTTTTT
D gene: .
V gene: TRBV4-3
J gene: TRBJ2-2
clone size: .

CDR3 protein: CASSLLNPTGGDTQYF
CDR3 DNA: TGTGCCAGCAGCCTACTTAACCCGACAGGTGGCGATACGCAGTATTTT
D gene: .
V gene: TRBV7-9
J gene: TRBJ2-3
clone size: many

CDR3 protein: CATTRDRQETQYF
CDR3 DNA: TGTGCCACCACGAGGGACAGACAAGAGACCCAGTACTTC
D gene: TRBD1
V gene: TRBV28
J gene: TRBJ2-5
clone size: few

CDR3 protein: CASSPLRERSGELFF
CDR3 DNA: TGTGCCAGCAGCCCCTTGAGGGAGCGGAGCGGGGAGCTGTTTTTT
D gene: .
V gene: TRBV5-6
J gene: TRBJ2-2
clone size: few

CDR3 protein: CASSHTKQGQGTQYF
CDR3 DNA: TGTGCCAGCAGCCACACGAAACAGGGGCAAGGGACCCAGTACTTC
D gene: TRBD1
V gene: TRBV7-9
J gene: TRBJ2-5
clone size: .

CDR3 protein: CASSRDLGSDSYEQYF
CDR3 DNA: TGTGCCAGCAGCCGCGATCTGGGGAGCGACTCCTACGAGCAGTACTTC
D gene: .
V gene: TRBV4-2
J gene: TRBJ2-7
clone size: .

CDR3 protein: CASSDSLNQPQHF
CDR3 DNA: TGTGCCAGTAGTGACAGCTTAAATCAGCCCCAGCATTTT
D gene: .
V gene: TRBV19
J gene: TRBJ1-5
clone size: few

CDR3 protein: CASSHRASGSNYEQYF
CDR3 DNA: TGTGCCAGCAGCCACCGAGCTAGCGGGTCTAACTACGAGCAGTACTTC
D gene: TRBD2
V gene: TRBV7-2
J gene: TRBJ2-7
clone size: .

CDR3 protein: CASSPQTGVQETQYF
CDR3 DNA: TGTGCCAGCAGCCCCCAGACGGGAGTACAAGAGACCCAGTACTTC
D gene: .
V gene: TRBV2
J gene: TRBJ2-5
clone size: few

CDR3 protein: CASSGTGGSLTEAFF
CDR3 DNA: TGTGCCAGCAGCGGGACAGGGGGATCGCTCACTGAAGCTTTCTTT
D gene: TRBD1
V gene: TRBV2
J gene: TRBJ1-1
clone size: many

CDR3 protein: CASSPPRQNNSPLHF
CDR3 DNA: TGTGCCAGCAGCCCGCCTAGGCAGAATAATTCACCCCTCCACTTT
D gene: .
V gene: TRBV4-2
J gene: TRBJ1-6
clone size: few

CDR3 protein: CASGRSGYGYTF
CDR3 DNA: TGTGCCAGCGGCAGGTCGGGCTATGGCTACACCTTC
D gene: .
V gene: TRBV2
J gene: TRBJ1-2
clone size: few

CDR3 protein: CAWGTSGSQQYF
CDR3 DNA: TGTGCCTGGGGGACTAGCGGGAGCCAGCAGTATTTT
D gene: TRBD2
V gene: TRBV30
J gene: TRBJ2-3
clone size: .

CDR3 protein: CSVEAGGQKYYNEQFF
CDR3 DNA: TGCAGCGTTGAAGCGGGGGGACAAAAATACTACAATGAGCAGTTCTTC
D gene: .
V gene: TRBV29-1
J gene: TRBJ2-1
clone size: few

CDR3 protein: CASPPGGWGTEAFF
CDR3 DNA: TGTGCCAGCCCCCCAGGCGGTTGGGGCACTGAAGCTTTCTTT
D gene: .
V gene: TRBV28
J gene: TRBJ1-1
clone size: .

CDR3 protein: CASSLEGYGYTF
CDR3 DNA: TGTGCCAGCAGTTTAGAAGGGTATGGCTACACCTTC
D gene: .
V gene: TRBV28
J gene: TRBJ1-2
clone size: .

CDR3 protein: CASSPQSTNGYTF
CDR3 DNA: TGTGCCAGCAGCCCCCAGTCGACGAATGGCTACACCTTC
D gene: .
V gene: TRBV7-2
J gene: TRBJ1-2
clone size: .

CDR3 protein: CASSLINGGLAPETQYF
CDR3 DNA: TGCGCCAGCAGCTTGATAAACGGGGGACTAGCGCCAGAGACCCAGTACTTC
D gene: TRBD2
V gene: TRBV5-1
J gene: TRBJ2-5
clone size: once

CDR3 protein: CSVERSRNNEQFF
CDR3 DNA: TGCAGCGTTGAAAGGAGTAGAAACAATGAGCAGTTCTTC
D gene: .
V gene: TRBV29-1
J gene: TRBJ2-1
clone size: few

CDR3 protein: CASSLGGSGVDTQYF
CDR3 DNA: TGTGCCAGCAGCTTAGGCGGGAGCGGGGTGGATACGCAGTATTTT
D gene: TRBD2
V gene: TRBV7-3
J gene: TRBJ2-3
clone size: .

CDR3 protein: CASSQGDYPAFF
CDR3 DNA: TGCGCCAGCAGCCAAGGGGACTATCCGGCTTTCTTT
D gene: .
V gene: TRBV4-3
J gene: TRBJ1-1
clone size: few

CDR3 protein: CASSLGGPLNTEAFF
CDR3 DNA: TGTGCCAGCAGTTTGGGAGGACCCTTGAACACTGAAGCTTTCTTT
D gene: .
V gene: TRBV2
J gene: TRBJ1-1
clone size: .

CDR3 protein: CASSLGDIAEAFF
CDR3 DNA: TGTGCCAGCAGCTTGGGGGACATCGCTGAAGCTTTCTTT
D gene: .
V gene: TRBV7-2
J gene: TRBJ1-1
clone size: few

CDR3 protein: CASSQDRGQGVGNTEAFF
CDR3 DNA: TGTGCCAGCAGCCAAGATCGCGGACAGGGGGTTGGTAACACTGAAGCTTTCTTT
D gene: TRBD1
V gene: TRBV7-9
J gene: TRBJ1-1
clone size: .

CDR3 protein: CASSNRGEASDEQFF
CDR3 DNA: TGTGCCAGCAGCAACAGGGGTGAGGCCTCCGATGAGCAGTTCTTC
D gene: TRBD1
V gene: TRBV5-6
J gene: TRBJ2-1
clone size: .

CDR3 protein: CASSLAESYEQYF
CDR3 DNA: TGCGCCAGCAGCCTAGCGGAAAGCTACGAGCAGTACTTC
D gene: .
V gene: TRBV4-3
J gene: TRBJ2-7
clone size: few

CDR3 protein: CATSTQGVGTEAFF
CDR3 DNA: TGTGCCACCAGCACACAGGGGGTGGGGACTGAAGCTTTCTTT
D gene: TRBD1
V gene: TRBV15
J gene: TRBJ1-1
clone size: .

CDR3 protein: CASSDSRTGRVADTQYF
CDR3 DNA: TGTGCCAGCAGTGATTCACGGACAGGGAGAGTGGCAGATACGCAGTATTTT
D gene: TRBD1
V gene: TRBV25-1
J gene: TRBJ2-3
clone size: few

CDR3 protein: CASSLGPGQETQYF
CDR3 DNA: TGTGCCAGCAGCTTAGGGCCAGGGCAAGAGACCCAGTACTTC
D gene: .
V gene: TRBV7-2
J gene: TRBJ2-5
clone size: few

CDR3 protein: CASSLYRKSYNEQFF
CDR3 DNA: TGTGCCAGCAGTTTATACAGGAAGTCCTACAATGAGCAGTTCTTC
D gene: .
V gene: TRBV27
J gene: TRBJ2-1
clone size: .

CDR3 protein: CASSETVGYNEQFF
CDR3 DNA: TGTGCCAGCAGCGAGACCGTAGGATACAATGAGCAGTTCTTC
D gene: .
V gene: TRBV5-6
J gene: TRBJ2-1
clone size: .

CDR3 protein: CASSRNTGSREQYF
CDR3 DNA: TGTGCCAGCAGCCGTAATACAGGGTCCCGCGAGCAGTACTTC
D gene: .
V gene: TRBV7-9
J gene: TRBJ2-7
clone size: many

CDR3 protein: CASSLAGLTAGVEQYF
CDR3 DNA: TGCGCCAGCAGCTTGGCGGGGTTGACCGCTGGTGTCGAGCAGTACTTC
D gene: .
V gene: TRBV5-1
J gene: TRBJ2-7
clone size: few

CDR3 protein: CASSWTEGGYTF
CDR3 DNA: TGTGCCAGCAGTTGGACCGAGGGGGGCTACACCTTC
D gene: .
V gene: TRBV6-5
J gene: TRBJ1-2
clone size: .

CDR3 protein: CSVGGLALYNEQFF
CDR3 DNA: TGCAGCGTTGGCGGACTAGCGCTCTACAATGAGCAGTTCTTC
D gene: TRBD2
V gene: TRBV29-1
J gene: TRBJ2-1
clone size: .

CDR3 protein: CASSVGGVRYDEQFF
CDR3 DNA: TGTGCCAGCAGCGTAGGGGGGGTTAGGTATGATGAGCAGTTCTTC
D gene: .
V gene: TRBV9
J gene: TRBJ2-1
clone size: few

CDR3 protein: CASSLEKTSGGADTQYF
CDR3 DNA: TGCGCCAGCAGCTTGGAAAAGACTAGCGGGGGCGCAGATACGCAGTATTTT
D gene: TRBD2
V gene: TRBV5-1
J gene: TRBJ2-3
clone size: .

CDR3 protein: CASTTTRVRNEQFF
CDR3 DNA: TGTGCCAGCACCACCACGCGGGTTCGCAATGAGCAGTTCTTC
D gene: .
V gene: TRBV7-9
J gene: TRBJ2-1
clone size: .

CDR3 protein: CASSLGQGPETQYF
CDR3 DNA: TGTGCCAGCAGCTTAGGACAGGGCCCAGAGACCCAGTACTTC
D gene: TRBD1
V gene: TRBV7-6
J gene: TRBJ2-5
clone size: few

CDR3 protein: CASSLKGAPGNTIYF
CDR3 DNA: TGTGCCAGCAGCCTCAAAGGGGCTCCTGGAAACACCATATATTTT
D gene: .
V gene: TRBV5-6
J gene: TRBJ1-3
clone size: many

CDR3 protein: CASSYSGGAETQYF
CDR3 DNA: TGTGCCAGCAGTTACTCAGGGGGCGCGGAGACCCAGTACTTC
D gene: TRBD1
V gene: TRBV6-6
J gene: TRBJ2-5
clone size: many

CDR3 protein: CASSLDTGRAFF
CDR3 DNA: TGCGCCAGCAGCTTGGACACGGGACGCGCTTTCTTT
D gene: .
V gene: TRBV5-1
J gene: TRBJ1-1
clone size: few

CDR3 protein: CASGLVNTEAFF
CDR3 DNA: TGTGCCAGCGGTCTTGTGAACACTGAAGCTTTCTTT
D gene: .
V gene: TRBV28
J gene: TRBJ1-1
clone size: many

CDR3 protein: CASSLVGQEANYGYTF
CDR3 DNA: TGTGCCAGCAGCTTGGTGGGACAGGAGGCTAACTATGGCTACACCTTC
D gene: TRBD1
V gene: TRBV5-8
J gene: TRBJ1-2
clone size: few